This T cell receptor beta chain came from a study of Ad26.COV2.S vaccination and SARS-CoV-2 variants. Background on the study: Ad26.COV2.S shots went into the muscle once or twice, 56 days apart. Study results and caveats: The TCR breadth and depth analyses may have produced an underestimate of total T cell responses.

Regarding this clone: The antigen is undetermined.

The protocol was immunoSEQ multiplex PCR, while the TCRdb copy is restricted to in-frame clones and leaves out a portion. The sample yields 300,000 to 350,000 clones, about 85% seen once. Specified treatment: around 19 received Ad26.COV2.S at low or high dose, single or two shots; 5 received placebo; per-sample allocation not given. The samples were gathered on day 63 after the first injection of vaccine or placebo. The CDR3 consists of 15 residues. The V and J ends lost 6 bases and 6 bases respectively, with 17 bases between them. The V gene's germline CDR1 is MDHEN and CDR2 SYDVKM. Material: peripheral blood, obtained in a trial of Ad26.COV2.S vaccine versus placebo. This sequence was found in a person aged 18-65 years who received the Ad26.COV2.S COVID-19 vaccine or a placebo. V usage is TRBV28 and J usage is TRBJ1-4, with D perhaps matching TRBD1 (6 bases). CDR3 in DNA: TGTGCCAGCAGCCTTGTGGGGGGCGGGGATGAAAAACTGTTTTTT. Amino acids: CASSLVGGGDEKLFF. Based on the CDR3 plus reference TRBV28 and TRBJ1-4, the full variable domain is DVKVTQSSRYLVKRTGEKVFLECVQDMDHENMFWYRQDPGLGLRLIYFSYDVKMKEKGDIPEGYSVSREKKERFSLILESASTNQTSMYLCASSLVGGGDEKLFFGSGTQLSVL.